These 27 T cell receptor beta chains share one sample of origin, sequenced in a study of shared clonotypes between healthy human individuals. TCRdb keeps only in-frame clones here, not all; method: immunoSEQ multiplex PCR. This sample has hundreds of thousands of clones, with around 96% found just once. Positively selected for CCR7, the CD45RO-negative cells used as naive CD8 cells excluded terminally differentiated effector memory CD45RA+ cells. Sample: naive CD8+ T cells sorted from blood. Every receptor here comes from a man in his thirties or forties in good health.

The chain uses TRBV7-9 and TRBJ2-1, with D unclear. Trimming took off 5 bases at V and 7 bases at J, with 9 bases between the two ends. CDR1 is SEHNR, CDR2 FQNEAQ, per germline (reference sequence). CDR3 length: 12 amino acids. The CDR3 nucleotides read TGTGCCAGCAGCCAAAGTGGAAATGAGCAGTTCTTC. Protein product: CASSQSGNEQFF.

The V call is TRBV7-8, the J call TRBJ2-7; 8 nucleotides align to TRBD1. The CDR3 has 15 residues. Trimming removed 4 bases from V and 4 bases from J; junction bases left unmatched: 9. Germline-derived CDR1 and CDR2 are SGHVS and FQNEAQ. The CDR3 here is CASSSDRGGRYEQYF. The CDR3 nucleotides are TGTGCCAGCAGCTCAGACAGGGGTGGGAGGTACGAGCAGTACTTC.

The rearrangement links TRBV19 to TRBJ1-4; D gene uncertain. Per germline, CDR1 LNHDA and CDR2 SQIVND (reference sequence). The V end lost 3 bases, the J end lost 4 bases, and 9 bases lay between the germline ends. CDR3 length: 14 amino acids. CDR3: CASSINGNNEKLFF. The CDR3 DNA reads TGTGCCAGTAGTATTAACGGGAATAATGAAAAACTGTTTTTT.

Note on this clone: The same CDR3 also results from other DNA sequences found in this sample. The chain employs TRBV9 and TRBJ2-1; TRBD2 is a possible D gene (5 bases). Between the trimmed V and J ends, which lost 2 bases and 4 bases, there was a span of 7 bases. The CDR3 extends over 13 amino acids. The germline CDR1 and CDR2 sequences are SGDLS and YYNGEE. The CDR3 DNA follows: TGTGCCAGCAGCGTCGAGGGTTACAATGAGCAGTTCTTC. Amino acids: CASSVEGYNEQFF. Variable domain in full (rest from reference TRBV9 and TRBJ2-1): DSGVTQTPKHLITATGQRVTLRCSPRSGDLSVYWYQQSLDQGLQFLIQYYNGEERAKGNILERFSAQQFPDLHSELNLSSLELGDSALYFCASSVEGYNEQFFGPGTRLTVL.

The V call is TRBV6-5, the J call TRBJ1-1; D may be TRBD1 (6 bases). The CDR3 runs 13 residues. V was shortened by 6 bases and J by 2 bases, with 10 bases between the two germline ends. CDR1 and CDR2 (germline): MNHEY, SVGAGI. DNA of the CDR3: TGTGCCAGCAGGACAGGATACAACACTGAAGCTTTCTTT. This translates into CASRTGYNTEAFF.

The rearrangement uses TRBV28 and TRBJ1-3; no reliable D call. The V end was cut by 6 bases, the J end by 2 bases, with 17 bases between. The CDR3 length is 16 residues. The germline V gene has CDR1 MDHEN and CDR2 SYDVKM. Written as DNA, the CDR3 is TGTGCCAGCAGCCCCTCTAGGGCAGACCCTGGAAACACCATATATTTT. It translates to CASSPSRADPGNTIYF.

This sequence joins TRBV10-2 and TRBJ1-5; 7 bases fit TRBD1. The germline V gene has CDR1 WSHSY and CDR2 SAAADI. V trimming: 0 bases; J trimming: 0 bases; junction bases outside the gene matches: 5. CDR3 length equals 17 residues. Written as DNA, the CDR3 is TGCGCCAGCAGTGAGTCGAGCAGGGGGTATAGCAATCAGCCCCAGCATTTT. This encodes CASSESSRGYSNQPQHF.

This chain links TRBV6-1 with TRBJ2-7; 7 nucleotides align to TRBD2. Unmatched junction bases numbered 5, after V lost 7 bases and J lost 2 bases. In germline, CDR1 is MNHNS, CDR2 SASEGT. The CDR3 extends over 13 amino acids. This chain's CDR3 is CASMTGGTYEQYF. As DNA, the CDR3 is TGTGCCAGCATGACGGGAGGAACCTACGAGCAGTACTTC.

CDR3 in amino acids: CASSLLWGLGPETQYF. The CDR3 nucleotides read TGCGCCAGCAGCCTCCTTTGGGGACTAGGGCCAGAGACCCAGTACTTC. The chain carries TRBV4-1 and TRBJ2-5; 8 nucleotides match TRBD2. The CDR3 has 16 amino acids. After removal of 4 bases from V and 4 bases from J, the junction contained 11 bases not matched to a gene. Germline V lookup: CDR1 MGHRA, CDR2 YSYEKL.

The chain combines TRBV6-5 with TRBJ2-3, with D uncertain. Germline assignment: CDR1 MNHEY and CDR2 SVGAGI. The CDR3 sequence is 14 residues long. The V and J ends lost 0 bases and 3 bases respectively, with 7 bases between them. The CDR3 region is CASSYSGWTDTQYF. The CDR3 region has the DNA TGTGCCAGCAGTTACTCCGGCTGGACAGATACGCAGTATTTT.

The V call is TRBV29-1, the J call TRBJ2-7; TRBD2 aligns across 8 bases. The CDR3 covers 13 residues. The V and J ends lost 4 bases and 5 bases, in that order; junction bases with no gene match: 7. From germline, CDR1 is SQVTM and CDR2 ANQGSEA. The DNA for the CDR3 is TGCAGCGTTGGAATAGCGGGATCCCACGAGCAGTACTTC. It codes for CSVGIAGSHEQYF.

This clone was detected once. Here the CDR3 DNA reads TGTGCCAGCAGCTTAGATCGCCCTAGCGGGAGCCGCTACGAGCAGTACTTC. Its protein is CASSLDRPSGSRYEQYF. The chain recombines TRBV11-2 with TRBJ2-7, with TRBD2 matching 10 bases. The ends lost 0 bases at V and 3 bases at J; junction bases unmatched: 8. This CDR3 has 17 amino acids. Germline CDR1 SGHAT, CDR2 FQNNGV.

The genes are TRBV7-9 and TRBJ2-1, with TRBD2 matching 7 bases. The CDR3 runs 15 residues. The ends lost 5 bases at V and 0 bases at J; junction bases unmatched: 4. The germline CDR1 and CDR2 sequences are SEHNR and FQNEAQ (reference sequence). In DNA, the CDR3 is TGTGCCAGCAGCCGAGCGGGGAGCTCCTACAATGAGCAGTTCTTC. Its translation: CASSRAGSSYNEQFF.

Note on this clone: This sample includes further DNA sequences coding for the same CDR3. This rearrangement joins TRBV27 to TRBJ2-1; D is unclear. Trimming removed 0 bases from V and 0 bases from J, with 3 bases in between. This CDR3 region has 14 residues. Germline-derived CDR1 and CDR2 are MNHEY and SMNVEV (reference sequence). The CDR3 DNA reads as TGTGCCAGCAGTTTATCGGGCTCCTACAATGAGCAGTTCTTC. This translates into CASSLSGSYNEQFF.

This sequence joins TRBV5-1 and TRBJ2-7, with a possible D match to TRBD1 (6 bases). Germline CDR1 and CDR2: SGHRS and YFSETQ. With 0 bases removed from V and 1 base from J, the gap between germline ends came to 8 bases. This CDR3 region has 14 residues. The CDR3 loop is CASSLDQGSYEQYF. In nucleotides, the CDR3 is TGCGCCAGCAGCTTGGACCAGGGGTCCTACGAGCAGTACTTC.

The CDR3 sequence: CASTPDRPYNEQFF. Here the CDR3 DNA reads TGTGCCAGCACCCCGGACCGTCCCTACAATGAGCAGTTCTTC. The chain has TRBV28 and TRBJ2-1, with D hard to call. V dropped 7 bases and J dropped 2 bases, with 12 bases sitting between them. CDR3 size: 14 residues. Germline CDR1 is MDHEN and CDR2 is SYDVKM.

The chain recombines TRBV4-2 with TRBJ2-1; a weak D match, TRBD2 (5 bases). From germline, CDR1 is LGHNA and CDR2 YNFKEQ. The length of the CDR3 is 17 residues. The V end was cut by 1 base, the J end by 5 bases, with 18 bases between. This CDR3 reads CASSQGEKREWDNEQFF. DNA of the CDR3: TGTGCCAGCAGCCAAGGGGAGAAGAGGGAGTGGGACAATGAGCAGTTCTTC.

The chain has TRBV7-2 and TRBJ2-1, with D unresolved. The germline V gene has CDR1 SGHTA and CDR2 FQGNSA. Trimming took off 5 bases at V and 5 bases at J, with 16 bases between the two ends. The CDR3 contains 15 residues. The CDR3 protein is CASSVLFLENNEQFF. The CDR3 bases are TGTGCCAGCAGCGTTCTATTCTTAGAAAACAATGAGCAGTTCTTC.

V is TRBV7-6 and J is TRBJ1-1, with TRBD1 identical over 7 bases. The CDR3 length is 13 residues. Trimming removed 4 bases from V and 6 bases from J; junction bases left unmatched: 5. Germline CDR1 SGHVS, CDR2 FNYEAQ. The CDR3 loop reads CASSSDRFSEAFF. CDR3 sequence (DNA): TGTGCCAGCAGCTCGGACAGGTTTTCTGAAGCTTTCTTT.

The chain combines TRBV7-9 with TRBJ2-3, with D perhaps matching TRBD1 (5 bases). V was cut by 5 bases and J by 4 bases, with 10 bases left in between. Germline assignment: CDR1 SEHNR and CDR2 FQNEAQ (reference sequence). The CDR3 has 13 amino acids. CDR3 amino acids: CASSPRVADTQYF. CDR3 bases: TGTGCCAGCAGCCCCAGGGTGGCAGATACGCAGTATTTT.

The gene calls are TRBV5-4 and TRBJ2-1; D uncertain. V was trimmed by 4 bases and J by 3 bases, leaving 5 bases between them. Germline CDR1 SGHNT, CDR2 YYREEE (reference sequence). The CDR3 is 12 residues long. The CDR3 DNA sequence: TGTGCCAGCAGCCTATTCTACAATGAGCAGTTCTTC. Translation gives CASSLFYNEQFF.

With regard to this clone: An end of the junction does not agree with germline; a read error may underlie this. V usage is TRBV7-7 and J usage is TRBJ2-5; D may correspond to TRBD1 or TRBD2 (5 bases each). This CDR3 spans 17 amino acids. Germline CDR1 and CDR2: SSHAT and FNYEAQ (reference sequence). This CDR3 reads CASSRHPNRDDFRAQYF. CDR3 coding DNA: TGTGCTAGCAGCCGACATCCCAACCGGGACGACTTTAGGGCCCAGTACTTC.

The chain recombines TRBV29-1 with TRBJ2-7; 10 positions match TRBD1. V lost 7 bases, J lost 4 bases, and 7 bases stayed unmatched. Germline CDR1 reads SQVTM; CDR2 reads ANQGSEA. The CDR3 loop spans 13 amino acids. CDR3 amino acids: CSARPGQGYEQYF. CDR3 DNA: TGCAGCGCTCGTCCGGGACAGGGGTACGAGCAGTACTTC.

The chain links TRBV7-9 to TRBJ1-2; a possible D gene is TRBD1 (6 bases). Germline lookup yields CDR1 SEHNR and CDR2 FQNEAQ (reference sequence). Trimming stripped 7 bases from V and 6 bases from J, with 15 bases between. The CDR3 covers 13 residues. The CDR3 nucleotides read TGTGCCAGCACCCGAGGGGGGCTTGATGGCTACACCTTC. Translation: CASTRGGLDGYTF. The entire variable domain, with the rest obtained from reference TRBV7-9 and TRBJ1-2, is as follows: DTGVSQNPRHKITKRGQNVTFRCDPISEHNRLYWYRQTLGQGPEFLTYFQNEAQLEKSRLLSDRFSAERPKGSFSTLEIQRTEQGDSAMYLCASTRGGLDGYTFGSGTRLTVV.

The chain links TRBV15 to TRBJ2-7; 13 bases line up with TRBD2. V shed 9 bases and J 5 bases; nucleotides not matched to a gene: 7. Germline V lookup: CDR1 LNHNV, CDR2 YYDKDF (reference sequence). The CDR3 runs to 14 residues. The CDR3 DNA is TGTGCCACTACCGGGACTAGCGGGAAAAACGAGCAGTACTTC. Translated: CATTGTSGKNEQYF.

Note on this clone: Other DNA sequences in the same sample also yield this CDR3. The V gene is TRBV27, the J gene TRBJ2-1, with a weak D call TRBD2 (5 bases). CDR1 and CDR2 (germline): MNHEY, SMNVEV (reference sequence). Trimming stripped 5 bases from V and 9 bases from J, with 8 bases between. This CDR3 region has 11 residues. The CDR3: CASSPGVEQFF. Written as DNA, the CDR3 is TGTGCCAGCAGTCCCGGGGTTGAGCAGTTCTTC.

Turning to this clone: At the DNA level, this CDR3 is encoded by other sequences in the same sample as well. The chain has TRBV14 and TRBJ2-3; D not certain. The CDR3 totals 12 residues. Trimming cost V 1 base and J 5 bases, with 4 bases left between them. Germline V lookup: CDR1 SGHDN, CDR2 FVKESK. CDR3 region: CASSQGVDTQYF. CDR3 DNA: TGTGCCAGCAGCCAAGGTGTAGATACGCAGTATTTT.